The 18 T cell receptor beta chains presented below share a single source sample, sequenced in a study of T cell responses to AZD1222 COVID-19 vaccine. Repertoires were generated with immunoSEQ multiplex PCR, while TCRdb's copy carries only in-frame clones and drops some. The table shows about 270,000 clones, with around 92% occurring only once. This specimen was peripheral blood, taken 28 days after the second AZD1222 dose. Receptors originate from an adult who received the AZD1222 COVID-19 vaccine.

V gene TRBV11-2 combines with J gene TRBJ2-1; 7 bases match TRBD1. CDR3 size: 14 residues. Unmatched junction bases numbered 13, after V lost 6 bases and J lost 11 bases. Germline loops: CDR1 SGHAT, CDR2 FQNNGV. The CDR3 bases are TGTGCCAGCAGTCTCTCCGGGACAGTAGTTAAGCAGTTCTTC. Protein: CASSLSGTVVKQFF.

Turning to this clone: This same CDR3 is encoded by further DNA sequences in the sample. V gene TRBV28 combines with J gene TRBJ2-7; D is unresolved. The CDR3 covers 12 residues. V lost 3 bases and J lost 3, with 6 bases in between. CDR1 and CDR2 from the germline V gene are MDHEN and SYDVKM. CDR3 in DNA: TGTGCCAGCAGTTTTGGGGTCTACGAGCAGTACTTC. Its translation: CASSFGVYEQYF.

The chain uses TRBV18 and TRBJ2-2; D may be TRBD2 (6 bases). V was pared by 6 bases and J by 0 bases, with 14 bases between. The germline V gene has CDR1 KGHSH and CDR2 LQKENI. CDR3 length: 16 residues. CDR3 protein: CASSLSGGANTGELFF. For the CDR3, the DNA is TGTGCCAGCTCTCTCAGTGGAGGGGCGAACACCGGGGAGCTGTTTTTT. Full variable domain (outside the CDR3, taken from reference TRBV18 and TRBJ2-2): NAGVMQNPRHLVRRRGQEARLRCSPMKGHSHVYWYRQLPEEGLKFMVYLQKENIIDESGMPKERFSAEFPKEGPSILRIQQVVRGDSAAYFCASSLSGGANTGELFFGEGSRLTVL.

In nucleotides, the CDR3 is TGTGCCAGCAGCTTGGCCCTCACCTCCTACGAGCAGTACTTC. It codes for CASSLALTSYEQYF. The chain carries TRBV5-4 and TRBJ2-7; D not resolved. This CDR3 region has 14 residues. The germline CDR1 and CDR2 sequences are SGHNT and YYREEE (reference sequence). The ends were cut back, 0 bases at V and 0 bases at J, with 7 bases in the middle. The full variable domain, in which reference TRBV5-4 and TRBJ2-7 provide the parts outside the CDR3, is ETGVTQSPTHLIKTRGQQVTLRCSSQSGHNTVSWYQQALGQGPQFIFQYYREEENGRGNFPPRFSGLQFPNYSSELNVNALELDDSALYLCASSLALTSYEQYFGPGTRLTVT.

This clone was recorded once. The J gene is TRBJ2-2, the V gene TRBV7-8, with 10 bases lining up with TRBD2. The germline V gene has CDR1 SGHVS and CDR2 FQNEAQ. After removal of 5 bases from V and 7 bases from J, the junction contained 1 base not matched to a gene. The CDR3 is 13 residues long. The CDR3 bases are TGTGCCAGCAGCCCTAGCGGGAGCGGGGAGCTGTTTTTT. This sequence encodes CASSPSGSGELFF.

This chain connects TRBV5-6 to TRBJ1-4, with D maybe TRBD1 (5 bases). V gave up 4 bases and J gave up 3 bases, with 16 bases separating them. CDR1 and CDR2 from the germline V gene are SGHDT and YYEEEE. The CDR3 is 16 amino acids. This CDR3 reads CASSPLGTRPNEKLFF. CDR3 in DNA: TGTGCCAGCAGCCCCCTCGGGACCCGCCCTAATGAAAAACTGTTTTTT.

This clone was detected once. The J gene is TRBJ2-2, the V gene TRBV27; TRBD1 aligns across 11 bases. V gave up 3 bases and J gave up 7 bases; unmatched junction bases: 4. The CDR3 is 15 residues long. From germline, CDR1 is MNHEY and CDR2 SMNVEV (reference sequence). The CDR3 nucleotides read TGTGCCAGCAGTTTTGGGACAGGGGGTAACGGGGAGCTGTTTTTT. Translated: CASSFGTGGNGELFF.

The chain combines TRBV12-3 or TRBV12-4 with TRBJ2-3; the D gene is possibly TRBD2 (6 bases). The CDR3 is 13 residues long. Trimming left V 2 bases short and J 6 bases short, with 9 bases between. CDR3 loop: CASSLMEGDTQYF. CDR3 bases: TGTGCCAGCAGTTTAATGGAGGGGGATACGCAGTATTTT.

This rearrangement joins TRBV5-6 to TRBJ1-6; TRBD1 is a possible D gene (6 bases). The CDR3 runs 14 residues. V lost 4 bases and J lost 8, with 13 bases in between. CDR1 is SGHDT and CDR2 is YYEEEE in the germline V gene. The CDR3 sequence is CASSRSAGDSPLHF. The CDR3 DNA is TGTGCCAGCAGCCGGTCGGCAGGGGATTCACCCCTCCACTTT.

V usage is TRBV7-9 and J usage is TRBJ2-2, with a possible D match to TRBD2 (5 bases). Germline CDR1 SEHNR, CDR2 FQNEAQ (reference sequence). The V gene lost 1 base and the J gene lost 5 bases, with 11 bases spanning the gap. This CDR3 contains 15 residues. CDR3 region: CASSLVEGDTGELFF. CDR3 in DNA: TGTGCCAGCAGCTTAGTCGAGGGCGATACCGGGGAGCTGTTTTTT.

V gene TRBV3-1 (or the pseudogene TRBV3-2) combines with J gene TRBJ1-5; D ambiguous. V was trimmed by 5 bases and J by 0 bases, leaving 8 bases between them. The CDR3 covers 14 residues. Looked up from germline, CDR1 is LGHDT and CDR2 is YNNKEL (reference sequence). The CDR3 spells CASSTSASNQPQHF. The CDR3 DNA is TGTGCCAGCAGCACCTCGGCTAGCAATCAGCCCCAGCATTTT.

Concerning this clone: The sample has other DNA sequences that encode this CDR3 too. CDR3 bases: TGTGCCAGCAGTCCGGGAGGGCGAGGTAGCAATCAGCCCCAGCATTTT. Its translation: CASSPGGRGSNQPQHF. V is TRBV28 and J is TRBJ1-5; D is uncertain. This CDR3 is 16 amino acids long. Germline loops: CDR1 MDHEN, CDR2 SYDVKM. V lost 5 bases, J lost 0 bases, and 14 bases lay in between.

The chain has TRBV5-1 and TRBJ2-7, with TRBD1 matching over 9 bases. V shed 3 bases, J shed 6 bases, and the junction held 10 bases outside the gene matches. The CDR3 runs 15 residues. Germline CDR1 and CDR2: SGHRS and YFSETQ. CDR3 protein: CASSSGQGSPLEQYF. The CDR3 nucleotides are TGCGCCAGCAGCTCCGGACAGGGGTCTCCCCTCGAGCAGTACTTC.

The gene calls are TRBV18 and TRBJ2-1; D is ambiguous. The CDR3 has 12 residues. CDR1 and CDR2 from the germline V gene are KGHSH and LQKENI. Between the trimmed V and J ends, which lost 3 bases and 6 bases, there was a span of 6 bases. The CDR3 DNA follows: TGTGCCAGCTCACCCCTCACCAATGAGCAGTTCTTC. It yields the protein CASSPLTNEQFF.

V gene TRBV7-9 combines with J gene TRBJ1-1; D perhaps matches TRBD1 (5 bases). The CDR3 consists of 14 residues. Trimming took off 1 base at V and 4 bases at J, with 10 bases between the two ends. Germline loops: CDR1 SEHNR, CDR2 FQNEAQ (reference sequence). In DNA, the CDR3 is TGTGCCAGCAGCTTAGACGGCGGGGGCACTGAAGCTTTCTTT. Translating gives CASSLDGGGTEAFF.

V usage is TRBV5-1 and J usage is TRBJ2-2, with a possible D match to TRBD2 (6 bases). The CDR3 totals 14 residues. Germline V gives CDR1 SGHRS, CDR2 YFSETQ. V dropped 4 bases and J dropped 3 bases, with 10 bases sitting between them. The CDR3 spells CASSRDSHTGELFF. The DNA for the CDR3 is TGCGCCAGCAGCAGGGACTCCCACACCGGGGAGCTGTTTTTT.

Here the CDR3 DNA reads TGTGCCTCCAGTCACATATGGAGGCAAGAGACCCAGTACTTC. Translated, it gives CASSHIWRQETQYF. The chain carries TRBV28 and TRBJ2-5; a weak D match, TRBD2 (5 bases). The ends were cut back, 11 bases at V and 2 bases at J, with 18 bases in the middle. Germline V gene sequence: CDR1 MDHEN, CDR2 SYDVKM. The CDR3 is 14 residues long.

This chain connects TRBV5-1 to TRBJ2-5; D ambiguous. Germline values: CDR1 SGHRS, CDR2 YFSETQ. The CDR3 is made up of 11 amino acids. The V gene lost 4 bases and the J gene lost 5 bases, with 6 bases spanning the gap. CDR3 coding DNA: TGCGCCAGCAGCGATCCGGAGACCCAGTACTTC. This sequence encodes CASSDPETQYF.